This T cell receptor beta chain comes out of a study of molecular identifiers for immune sequencing clone quantification. Study-wide points: Clone sizes could be underestimated for highly expanded clones when identical TCR molecules share a barcode. Reports indicate spiked Jurkat TCR RNA from one cell could be found among roughly 980,000 naive cells.

Using a CD8+CD4-CCR7+CD45RA+ phenotype, naive CD8 T cells were sorted. As previously described, bulk TCR libraries were made using listed TCR primers. TCRdb re-called the PCR reads with MiXCR, one entry per CDR3 protein. The sample includes some 590,000 distinct CDR3 sequences, roughly 27% of them seen just once. This CDR3 is 13 amino acids long. Germline CDR1 MNHEY, CDR2 SMNVEV (reference sequence). Trimming pared 2 bases from V and 4 bases from J, leaving 8 bases between. This clonotype was detected only a few times. Its cognate antigen is unknown. The J gene is TRBJ2-5, the V gene TRBV27, with a possible D match to TRBD2 (5 bases). The source material was naive CD8+ T cells from blood, with Jurkat cell RNA spiked in. Subset of the sample: FACS-sorted CD8+CD4-CCR7+CD45RA+ naive T cells. This sequence was found in a human donor in good health. Some libraries in this study had Jurkat cell RNA spiked in. This chain's CDR3 is CASSLRAGETQYF. In nucleotides, the CDR3 is TGTGCCAGCAGTTTACGGGCGGGAGAGACCCAGTACTTC.